One and the same sample provided the 9 T cell receptor beta chains below, sequenced in a study of response to subunit inactivated influenza vaccine. TCRdb redid the calling of the RT-PCR reads with MiXCR, one entry per CDR3 protein. The data show over 400,000 distinct CDR3 sequences, over 10% seen once. The source material was PBMCs from blood, sampled around seven weeks after vaccination. These receptors were obtained from a man over 45 who received an inactivated influenza vaccine.

J is TRBJ2-5 and V is TRBV5-6, with D possibly called TRBD1 or TRBD2 (5 bases each). The CDR3 is made up of 16 amino acids. The V gene's germline CDR1 is SGHDT and CDR2 YYEEEE. Trimming left V 0 bases short and J 5 bases short, with 17 bases between. The CDR3 region is CASSLDLMGVKETQYF. The CDR3 DNA is TGTGCCAGCAGCTTGGATTTGATGGGGGTGAAGGAGACCCAGTACTTC.

This clonotype was seen just once. The rearrangement joins TRBV29-1 to TRBJ2-7; TRBD2 matches 10 bases. The junction had 4 bases not matched to a gene; V was cut back by 2 bases and J by 6 bases. The CDR3 contains 13 residues. Germline CDR1 and CDR2: SQVTM and ANQGSEA. The chain's CDR3 is CSVEPSGSVEQYF. DNA of the CDR3: TGCAGCGTTGAACCTAGCGGGAGTGTCGAGCAGTACTTC.

This clonotype was counted a few times. The chain joins TRBV15 to TRBJ2-1; 7 bases map to TRBD2. CDR1 is LNHNV, CDR2 YYDKDF, per germline (reference sequence). Germline trimming cut 3 bases from V and 0 bases from J; bases unmatched to any gene: 5. The CDR3 covers 16 residues. The CDR3 region is CATSRGGGSSYNEQFF. CDR3 nucleotide sequence: TGTGCCACCAGCAGGGGAGGCGGGAGCTCCTACAATGAGCAGTTCTTC. Complete variable domain (other parts from reference TRBV15 and TRBJ2-1): DAMVIQNPRYQVTQFGKPVTLSCSQTLNHNVMYWYQQKSSQAPKLLFHYYDKDFNNEADTPDNFQSRRPNTSFCFLDIRSPGLGDTAMYLCATSRGGGSSYNEQFFGPGTRLTVL.

The chain combines TRBV7-9 with TRBJ1-1; D perhaps matches TRBD1 (5 bases). V lost 3 bases to trimming and J lost 1 base, with 15 bases between them. This CDR3 contains 16 residues. Germline CDR1 is SEHNR and CDR2 is FQNEAQ (reference sequence). CDR3 nucleotide sequence: TGTGCCAGCAGCTTTAGTCCCGGGACGGGGAACACTGAAGCTTTCTTT. Translating it yields CASSFSPGTGNTEAFF.

This clonotype was detected only a few times. This chain connects TRBV20-1 to TRBJ2-7; 7 bases agree with TRBD2. V shed 1 base and J 2 bases; nucleotides not matched to a gene: 8. Germline assignment: CDR1 DFQATT and CDR2 SNEGSKA (reference sequence). The CDR3 loop spans 15 amino acids. This chain's CDR3 is CSARALLAMTYEQYF. CDR3 bases: TGCAGTGCTAGAGCTCTACTAGCGATGACCTACGAGCAGTACTTC.

This clonotype has just a few counts. This sequence joins TRBV29-1 and TRBJ2-5, with 10 bases matching TRBD1. Germline loops: CDR1 SQVTM, CDR2 ANQGSEA. Trimming took 4 bases from V and 1 from J; bases not matched to a gene: 3. The CDR3 length is 14 residues. CDR3 nucleotides: TGCAGCGTTGGGGACAGGGGAACCCAAGAGACCCAGTACTTC. Its protein product is CSVGDRGTQETQYF.

Only a few counts were recorded for this clonotype. The V call is TRBV12-3 or TRBV12-4, the J call TRBJ2-4, with D perhaps assigned TRBD1 or TRBD2 (5 bases each). This CDR3 contains 14 residues. Deletions cut 5 bases from V and 6 bases from J, with 14 bases between. CDR3 region: CASSPGSGLNIQYF. CDR3 DNA: TGTGCCAGCAGTCCCGGGTCGGGGCTAAACATTCAGTACTTC.

This rearrangement joins TRBV5-1 to TRBJ2-4; D might be TRBD1 or TRBD2, each matching 5 bases. CDR3 length: 14 residues. The V and J ends lost 4 bases and 2 bases respectively, with 10 bases between them. Germline V gives CDR1 SGHRS, CDR2 YFSETQ. CDR3 sequence: CASSPRGPKNIQYF. CDR3 DNA sequence: TGCGCCAGCAGCCCCCGGGGACCCAAAAACATTCAGTACTTC. The full variable domain, its missing parts supplied by reference TRBV5-1 and TRBJ2-4, is KAGVTQTPRYLIKTRGQQVTLSCSPISGHRSVSWYQQTPGQGLQFLFEYFSETQRNKGNFPGRFSGRQFSNSRSEMNVSTLELGDSALYLCASSPRGPKNIQYFGAGTRLSVL.

This clonotype has a handful of counts. V gene TRBV10-3 combines with J gene TRBJ2-1, with D possibly being TRBD2 (5 bases). V was trimmed by 6 bases and J by 7 bases, leaving 13 bases between them. The V gene's germline CDR1 is ENHRY and CDR2 SYGVKD. The CDR3 is 13 amino acids. The CDR3 reads CAIRQSGGNEQFF. CDR3 DNA: TGTGCCATCAGACAATCTGGAGGTAATGAGCAGTTCTTC.